Each of the 30 T cell receptor beta chains below was sequenced from the same sample in a study of graft-versus-host responses after intestinal transplantation. What these receptors recognize is not known. The assay was immunoSEQ multiplex PCR, and TCRdb's table has in-frame clones only and misses some. The sample has approximately 90,000 clones; roughly 91% are singletons. Here the sequenced sample was unstimulated CD8+ T cells sorted from spleen or lymph node cells, taken before intestinal transplant. Receptors were obtained from a human donor who received an intestinal transplant.

V gene TRBV19 combines with J gene TRBJ1-5; D uncertain. In germline, CDR1 is LNHDA, CDR2 SQIVND (reference sequence). This CDR3 spans 13 amino acids. V lost 2 bases to trimming and J lost 7 bases, with 9 bases between them. The CDR3 region is CASSIIEGQPQHF. CDR3 nucleotide sequence: TGTGCCAGTAGTATAATCGAGGGACAGCCCCAGCATTTT.

This chain links TRBV10-2 with TRBJ2-3; TRBD1 aligns across 10 bases. Per the germline V gene, CDR1 is WSHSY and CDR2 is SAAADI. This CDR3 has 17 residues. V lost 6 bases and J lost 1; bases outside the gene matches: 10. Here the CDR3 reads CASSSDRGNIGTDTQYF. The CDR3 bases are TGCGCCAGCAGCTCGGACAGGGGGAATATCGGCACAGATACGCAGTATTTT.

This clone was recorded only once. The genes are TRBV11-2 and TRBJ2-1, with a weak D call TRBD1 (5 bases). The CDR3 length is 12 residues. Germline V CDR1 and CDR2: SGHAT, FQNNGV. Trimming took off 5 bases at V and 6 bases at J, with 8 bases between the two ends. CDR3 in DNA: TGTGCCAGCAGCCCAGGGCCCAATGAGCAGTTCTTC. Encoded protein: CASSPGPNEQFF.

This clone is a singleton in its sample. CDR3 sequence: CASSQGGSAYEQYF. CDR3 DNA sequence: TGCGCCAGCAGCCAAGGCGGGAGCGCCTACGAGCAGTACTTC. V gene TRBV4-1 combines with J gene TRBJ2-7; 7 nucleotides match TRBD2. Germline CDR1 MGHRA, CDR2 YSYEKL. V was pared by 1 base and J by 2 bases, with 2 bases of the junction left unmatched. The CDR3 runs to 14 residues.

The V and J genes are TRBV11-3 and TRBJ1-1; tentative D call: TRBD1 (6 bases). The CDR3 has 16 residues. The germline CDR1 and CDR2 sequences are SGHNT and YENEEA. V lost 3 bases and J lost 3, with 17 bases in between. CDR3 sequence (DNA): TGTGCCAGCAGCTTGACGGGTAAAGGGGGATACACTGAAGCTTTCTTT. Translating gives CASSLTGKGGYTEAFF.

This rearrangement joins TRBV10-3 to TRBJ2-5, with D possibly matching TRBD1 (6 bases). V was trimmed by 4 bases and J by 0 bases, leaving 15 bases between them. The CDR3 sequence is 16 residues long. Germline CDR1 ENHRY, CDR2 SYGVKD. The chain's CDR3 is CAISVSLRDNQETQYF. The DNA for the CDR3 is TGTGCCATCAGTGTATCTCTACGGGACAACCAAGAGACCCAGTACTTC.

This rearrangement joins TRBV7-8 to TRBJ1-1; tentatively, D is TRBD1 (5 bases). Germline V gene data show CDR1 as SGHVS and CDR2 as FQNEAQ. The ends were cut back, 1 base at V and 4 bases at J, with 10 bases in the middle. This CDR3 has 14 residues. The CDR3 sequence: CASSLGVGPTEAFF. Here the CDR3 DNA reads TGTGCCAGCAGCTTAGGAGTGGGGCCCACTGAAGCTTTCTTT.

The J gene is TRBJ2-1, the V gene TRBV19; possibly TRBD1 for D (5 bases). The V and J ends lost 5 bases and 6 bases respectively, with 17 bases between them. CDR3 size: 15 residues. Per germline, CDR1 LNHDA and CDR2 SQIVND (reference sequence). The DNA of the CDR3 is TGTGCCAGTAGTCCCAGTGGACAAGTTGGCAATGAGCAGTTCTTC. Translating it yields CASSPSGQVGNEQFF.

Worth noting for this clone: Different DNA sequences within this sample yield the same CDR3. The chain is built from TRBV7-6 and TRBJ2-3, with TRBD1 as a possible D gene (5 bases). Trimming shortened V by 4 bases and J by 1 base, and 9 bases separated the two germline ends. Germline loops: CDR1 SGHVS, CDR2 FNYEAQ. The CDR3 consists of 14 residues. The CDR3 DNA is TGTGCCAGCAGCTCTAGGGGTCGCACAGATACGCAGTATTTT. It is translated as CASSSRGRTDTQYF.

The rearrangement uses TRBV6-6 and TRBJ2-3; D not resolved. This CDR3 is built from 13 residues. CDR1 and CDR2 from the germline V gene are MNHNY and SVGAGI (reference sequence). V lost 5 bases to trimming and J lost 6 bases, with 12 bases between them. Here the CDR3 reads CASSEVGRDTQYF. CDR3 nucleotides: TGTGCCAGCAGTGAGGTGGGTAGGGATACGCAGTATTTT.

The V and J genes are TRBV9 and TRBJ1-2; a weak D match, TRBD1 (5 bases). There are 14 residues in the CDR3. CDR1 is SGDLS, CDR2 YYNGEE, per germline. V was shortened by 0 bases and J by 3 bases, with 9 bases between the two germline ends. CDR3 sequence reads: CASSVARGDYGYTF. Here the CDR3 DNA reads TGTGCCAGCAGCGTAGCCCGGGGGGACTATGGCTACACCTTC.

Only one count was recorded for this clone. The chain has TRBV27 and TRBJ1-1; D gene ambiguous. This CDR3 region has 14 residues. Trimming shortened V by 3 bases and J by 1 base, and 9 bases separated the two germline ends. Per germline, CDR1 MNHEY and CDR2 SMNVEV (reference sequence). CDR3 coding DNA: TGTGCCAGCAGTTTGAAATCGGGGAACACTGAAGCTTTCTTT. Its protein is CASSLKSGNTEAFF.

J is TRBJ2-3 and V is TRBV19; TRBD1 might be the D (5 bases). The V gene lost 4 bases and the J gene lost 3 bases, with 11 bases spanning the gap. The germline gives CDR1 LNHDA, CDR2 SQIVND (reference sequence). The length of the CDR3 is 14 residues. CDR3 in amino acids: CASSTGFGTDTQYF. The CDR3 bases are TGTGCCAGTAGTACAGGGTTTGGTACAGATACGCAGTATTTT.

The genes are TRBV7-4 and TRBJ2-7; maybe TRBD2 (5 bases). Trimming took 5 bases from V and 10 from J, leaving 18 bases between them. This CDR3 has 13 amino acids. Germline-derived CDR1 and CDR2 are SGHVT and SQSDAQ. The CDR3 DNA reads TGTGCCAGCAGCCGGGCGGGTGGAATGCGCCAGTACTTC. Protein: CASSRAGGMRQYF. The entire variable domain, with the rest obtained from reference TRBV7-4 and TRBJ2-7, is as follows: GAGVSQSPRYKVAKRGRDVALRCDSISGHVTLYWYRQTLGQGSEVLTYSQSDAQRDKSGRPSGRFSAERPERSVSTLKIQRTEQGDSAVYLCASSRAGGMRQYFGPGTRLTVT.

The gene calls are TRBV2 and TRBJ2-3, with 8 bases matching TRBD1. This CDR3 is built from 15 residues. V was pared by 6 bases and J by 1 base, with 6 bases of the junction left unmatched. Germline CDR1 SNHLY, CDR2 FYNNEI. Here the CDR3 reads CASSPTTGGTDTQYF. The CDR3 nucleotides are TGTGCCAGCAGCCCAACGACAGGGGGCACAGATACGCAGTATTTT.

The V and J genes are TRBV5-6 and TRBJ2-3, with TRBD2 matching over 15 bases. Germline trimming cut 4 bases from V and 0 bases from J; bases unmatched to any gene: 6. Germline CDR1 is SGHDT and CDR2 is YYEEEE. The CDR3 covers 18 residues. The CDR3 nucleotides are TGTGCCAGCAGCCCGGGACTAGCGGGGGGCACTAGCACAGATACGCAGTATTTT. It yields the protein CASSPGLAGGTSTDTQYF.

Notes on this clone: This sample includes further DNA sequences coding for the same CDR3. This rearrangement joins TRBV27 to TRBJ2-2; 12 nucleotides line up with TRBD2. CDR3 size: 17 residues. Trimming cost V 2 bases and J 0 bases; bases outside gene matches: 1. Germline V gene lookup returns CDR1 MNHEY and CDR2 SMNVEV (reference sequence). CDR3 in DNA: TGTGCCAGCAGTTTAACTAGCGGGGGGCCGAACACCGGGGAGCTGTTTTTT. Translated: CASSLTSGGPNTGELFF.

The rearrangement joins TRBV27 to TRBJ2-3; 7 positions agree with TRBD2. The CDR3 sequence is 15 residues long. The V gene end was trimmed by 6 bases and the J gene end by 7 bases; junction bases not matched to a gene: 13. Germline values: CDR1 MNHEY, CDR2 SMNVEV (reference sequence). The CDR3 protein is CASSSSTSLHNTQYF. As DNA, the CDR3 is TGTGCCAGCAGCTCGTCGACTAGCCTTCATAATACGCAGTATTTT.

V is TRBV7-8 and J is TRBJ1-5, with TRBD1 matching 9 bases. Germline V gene lookup returns CDR1 SGHVS and CDR2 FQNEAQ. V shed 5 bases and J 1 base; nucleotides not matched to a gene: 9. The CDR3 is 17 amino acids. The CDR3 sequence: CASSPTGGLRSNQPQHF. The CDR3 coding sequence is TGTGCCAGCAGCCCGACAGGGGGTTTAAGGAGCAATCAGCCCCAGCATTTT.

This sequence joins TRBV9 and TRBJ2-5; 7 nucleotides agree with TRBD2. The CDR3 has 15 amino acids. CDR1 SGDLS and CDR2 YYNGEE come from the germline V gene. The V and J ends lost 0 bases and 1 base, in that order; junction bases with no gene match: 3. This CDR3 reads CASSVGWGGQETQYF. The CDR3 DNA reads as TGTGCCAGCAGCGTAGGCTGGGGGGGCCAAGAGACCCAGTACTTC. Full variable domain (missing parts from reference TRBV9 and TRBJ2-5): DSGVTQTPKHLITATGQRVTLRCSPRSGDLSVYWYQQSLDQGLQFLIQYYNGEERAKGNILERFSAQQFPDLHSELNLSSLELGDSALYFCASSVGWGGQETQYFGPGTRLLVL.

V and J are TRBV27 and TRBJ2-5; TRBD1 agrees at 8 bases. Germline values: CDR1 MNHEY, CDR2 SMNVEV (reference sequence). There are 15 residues in the CDR3. V was clipped by 5 bases and J by 0 bases; unmatched bases: 5. The CDR3 nucleotides are TGTGCCAGCAGTAGATACAGGGGGTACCAAGAGACCCAGTACTTC. Protein product: CASSRYRGYQETQYF.

The V and J genes are TRBV27 and TRBJ2-1; 9 positions match TRBD1. Germline V lookup: CDR1 MNHEY, CDR2 SMNVEV (reference sequence). This CDR3 is built from 20 residues. V gave up 3 bases and J gave up 6 bases; unmatched junction bases: 21. DNA of the CDR3: TGTGCCAGCAGTTTGATCCCCCTTGGTTTGTCGGGACAGGGCGCCAATGAGCAGTTCTTC. It codes for CASSLIPLGLSGQGANEQFF.

The chain is built from TRBV18 and TRBJ2-6, with 7 bases fitting TRBD1. This CDR3 comprises 19 residues. In germline, CDR1 is KGHSH, CDR2 LQKENI. V was clipped by 3 bases and J by 1 base; unmatched bases: 12. CDR3 amino acids: CASSPSRTGVLSGANVLTF. DNA of the CDR3: TGTGCCAGCTCACCGTCCCGGACAGGAGTACTGTCTGGGGCCAACGTCCTGACTTTC.

The CDR3 reads CASSISSAGPGYEQYF. The CDR3, as DNA: TGTGCCAGTAGTATCAGTTCGGCGGGGCCAGGCTACGAGCAGTACTTC. The V gene is TRBV19, the J gene TRBJ2-7, with D maybe TRBD2 (6 bases). V lost 3 bases, J lost 3 bases, and 18 bases lay in between. CDR1 and CDR2 from the germline V gene are LNHDA and SQIVND (reference sequence). CDR3 length: 16 amino acids.

The chain is built from TRBV27 and TRBJ2-5; a weak D match, TRBD2 (6 bases). There are 13 residues in the CDR3. With 2 bases removed from V and 6 bases from J, the gap between germline ends came to 10 bases. Germline CDR1 is MNHEY and CDR2 is SMNVEV (reference sequence). The CDR3 DNA is TGTGCCAGCAGTTTACTGGGGGGAAAGACCCAGTACTTC. It codes for CASSLLGGKTQYF.

This chain connects TRBV29-1 to TRBJ2-7; D remains unclear. Germline V gene data show CDR1 as SQVTM and CDR2 as ANQGSEA. V was cut by 4 bases and J by 10 bases, with 14 bases left in between. There are 11 residues in the CDR3. CDR3 bases: TGCAGCGTTGTCACATCCTTGGGCCAGTACTTC. This codes for CSVVTSLGQYF.

The J gene is TRBJ2-7, the V gene TRBV7-9; TRBD1 aligns across 9 bases. J was trimmed by 3 bases and V by 5 bases; bases with no gene match: 11. Germline V gene sequence: CDR1 SEHNR, CDR2 FQNEAQ (reference sequence). The CDR3 consists of 16 residues. The CDR3, as DNA: TGTGCCAGCAGCGCTAACCAGGGGACAGGGATCTACGAGCAGTACTTC. Translating gives CASSANQGTGIYEQYF.

The V gene is TRBV20-1, the J gene TRBJ1-1; D unclear. Trimming cost V 2 bases and J 10 bases, with 11 bases left between them. CDR1 is DFQATT, CDR2 SNEGSKA, per germline (reference sequence). The CDR3 covers 11 residues. Here the CDR3 DNA reads TGCAGTGCTAGACCAGACGGGGTAGCTTTCTTT. Encoded protein: CSARPDGVAFF.

This chain joins TRBV27 and TRBJ2-7, with 8 bases matching TRBD1. Per the germline V gene, CDR1 is MNHEY and CDR2 is SMNVEV (reference sequence). This CDR3 spans 15 amino acids. After removal of 4 bases from V and 1 base from J, the junction contained 6 bases not matched to a gene. In DNA, the CDR3 is TGTGCCAGCAGTTCAAGCAGGGGGCCTTCCTACGAGCAGTACTTC. Encoded protein: CASSSSRGPSYEQYF.

The chain has TRBV19 and TRBJ2-7; 8 positions match TRBD2. The CDR3 spans 14 residues. V gave up 3 bases and J gave up 3 bases; unmatched junction bases: 4. Germline V lookup: CDR1 LNHDA, CDR2 SQIVND (reference sequence). The CDR3 region has the DNA TGTGCCAGTAGTATCGGGAGGGGTGGCTACGAGCAGTACTTC. Translating it yields CASSIGRGGYEQYF.